The 24 T cell receptor beta chains in this list originate from one sample, sequenced in a study of neoadjuvant anti-PD-1 for oral cavity cancer. Time point denoted: after neoadjuvant nivolumab, at surgical resection. Produced via immunoSEQ multiplex PCR; TCRdb's table is partial and in-frame only. The sample includes 20,000 to 25,000 clones, around a quarter of them seen just once. The source was tumor tissue, collected after nivolumab (anti-PD-1) treatment. Receptors were obtained from a person aged 40-85 years with oral cavity squamous cell carcinoma.

This clone was seen a handful of times. This sequence joins TRBV18 and TRBJ1-2; 9 bases match TRBD1. The CDR3 contains 16 residues. V lost 0 bases, J lost 4 bases, and 6 bases stayed unmatched. Germline-derived CDR1 and CDR2 are KGHSH and LQKENI. CDR3 in amino acids: CASSPPTGGGLYGYTF. CDR3 coding DNA: TGTGCCAGCTCACCACCTACAGGGGGCGGGCTCTATGGCTACACCTTC.

This chain links TRBV5-1 with TRBJ1-1, with 10 bases aligning to TRBD1. This CDR3 is 16 amino acids long. Germline assignment: CDR1 SGHRS and CDR2 YFSETQ. V lost 2 bases and J lost 0; bases outside the gene matches: 4. CDR3 in amino acids: CASSFRQGAMNTEAFF. Written as DNA, the CDR3 is TGCGCCAGCAGCTTCCGACAGGGGGCTATGAACACTGAAGCTTTCTTT.

This chain uses TRBV25-1 with TRBJ1-3; a weak D match, TRBD1 (6 bases). Per the germline V gene, CDR1 is MGHDK and CDR2 is SYGVNS. The CDR3 is made up of 14 amino acids. With 4 bases removed from V and 7 bases from J, the gap between germline ends came to 14 bases. The CDR3 loop is CASSVSGARNTIYF. CDR3 in DNA: TGTGCCAGCAGTGTTTCGGGGGCACGGAACACCATATATTTT.

The V and J genes are TRBV5-1 and TRBJ2-7; 11 nucleotides line up with TRBD2. The J segment lost 2 bases and the V segment lost 4 bases, leaving 8 bases of the junction unmatched. Germline lookup yields CDR1 SGHRS and CDR2 YFSETQ. This CDR3 is built from 16 residues. The CDR3 loop is CASSTSSGGLTYEQYF. CDR3 DNA sequence: TGCGCCAGCAGCACCTCTAGCGGGGGGTTAACCTACGAGCAGTACTTC.

The J gene is TRBJ2-3, the V gene TRBV7-3; 11 positions match TRBD2. CDR3 length: 15 amino acids. The V segment lost 4 bases and the J segment 6 bases; nucleotides outside the gene matches: 6. Germline-derived CDR1 and CDR2 are SGHTA and FQGTGA. The DNA for the CDR3 is TGTGCCAGCAGCTCGACTAGCGGGGATGGGGATACGCAGTATTTT. This encodes CASSSTSGDGDTQYF.

The J gene is TRBJ1-5, the V gene TRBV28; D remains unclear. Germline CDR1 and CDR2: MDHEN and SYDVKM. This CDR3 comprises 13 residues. Between the trimmed V and J ends, which lost 5 bases and 6 bases, there was a span of 11 bases. The chain's CDR3 is CASSEMGSQPQHF. The CDR3 coding sequence is TGTGCCAGCAGTGAAATGGGGTCTCAGCCCCAGCATTTT.

V gene TRBV7-9 combines with J gene TRBJ1-2; possible D gene TRBD1, 5 bases. The CDR3 spans 13 residues. Trimming cost V 5 bases and J 6 bases, with 13 bases left between them. CDR1 and CDR2 from the germline V gene are SEHNR and FQNEAQ (reference sequence). In nucleotides, the CDR3 is TGTGCCAGCAGCCACCGGGACCAGGATGGCTACACCTTC. Its translation is CASSHRDQDGYTF.

A few counts support this clone. The chain links TRBV20-1 to TRBJ1-1; D is uncertain. V was cut by 1 base and J by 7 bases, with 7 bases left in between. Germline V gene lookup returns CDR1 DFQATT and CDR2 SNEGSKA (reference sequence). This CDR3 is built from 11 residues. Here the CDR3 DNA reads TGCAGTGCTAGAGTAGGCCTTGAAGCTTTCTTT. Residues: CSARVGLEAFF.

This sequence joins TRBV5-1 and TRBJ2-7; 9 bases are shared with TRBD1. V trimming: 3 bases; J trimming: 5 bases; junction bases outside the gene matches: 6. CDR3 length: 14 amino acids. Germline V CDR1 and CDR2: SGHRS, YFSETQ. For the CDR3, the DNA is TGCGCCAGCAGCTCCCGGGACAGGGATGACGAGCAGTACTTC. Protein: CASSSRDRDDEQYF. Full variable domain (rest looked up from reference TRBV5-1 and TRBJ2-7): KAGVTQTPRYLIKTRGQQVTLSCSPISGHRSVSWYQQTPGQGLQFLFEYFSETQRNKGNFPGRFSGRQFSNSRSEMNVSTLELGDSALYLCASSSRDRDDEQYFGPGTRLTVT.

The genes are TRBV15 and TRBJ1-2; D not resolved. Germline V gene lookup returns CDR1 LNHNV and CDR2 YYDKDF (reference sequence). Deletions cut 4 bases from V and 8 bases from J, with 8 bases between. The CDR3 is 11 residues long. The CDR3 nucleotides read TGTGCCACCAGCAACTGGGGAGGCTACACCTTC. Translating it yields CATSNWGGYTF.

The J gene is TRBJ1-4, the V gene TRBV27; TRBD1 matches 10 bases. Per the germline V gene, CDR1 is MNHEY and CDR2 is SMNVEV (reference sequence). Losses at the gene ends were 4 bases for V and 10 bases for J; bases not matched to a gene: 18. The length of the CDR3 is 18 residues. The CDR3 DNA sequence: TGTGCCAGCAGTTCACCCCGACAGGGGGCTCTCCCGGGGGGAAAACTGTTTTTT. This gives the protein CASSSPRQGALPGGKLFF.

V is TRBV10-2 and J is TRBJ1-2; the D is unclear. Germline V gene data show CDR1 as WSHSY and CDR2 as SAAADI. V was cut by 4 bases and J by 3 bases, with 6 bases left in between. This CDR3 has 12 residues. The DNA of the CDR3 is TGCGCCAGCAGTGTGTCGCACTATGGCTACACCTTC. Translated, it gives CASSVSHYGYTF.

V usage is TRBV30 and J usage is TRBJ2-1; possibly TRBD1 for D (6 bases). CDR3 length equals 15 residues. The V gene lost 3 bases and the J gene lost 6 bases, with 18 bases spanning the gap. Germline V gene sequence: CDR1 GTSNPN, CDR2 SVGIG (reference sequence). The CDR3 loop reads CAWRRGSFDGNEQFF. CDR3 DNA sequence: TGTGCCTGGAGGAGGGGGTCCTTCGATGGCAATGAGCAGTTCTTC. Using reference TRBV30 and TRBJ2-1 for the parts outside the CDR3, the full variable domain is SQTIHQWPATLVQPVGSPLSLECTVEGTSNPNLYWYRQAAGRGLQLLFYSVGIGQISSEVPQNLSASRPQDRQFILSSKKLLLSDSGFYLCAWRRGSFDGNEQFFGPGTRLTVL.

This clone has only a few counts. The rearrangement joins TRBV5-1 to TRBJ1-1; perhaps TRBD1 as D (5 bases). V dropped 4 bases and J dropped 4 bases, with 23 bases sitting between them. The CDR3 consists of 17 residues. Per the germline V gene, CDR1 is SGHRS and CDR2 is YFSETQ. In nucleotides, the CDR3 is TGCGCCAGCAGCATTCAGGGTGTGGGAACCCTGAGCACTGAAGCTTTCTTT. Residues: CASSIQGVGTLSTEAFF.

This chain's CDR3 is CASSLGPTGELFF. In DNA, the CDR3 is TGTGCCAGCAGCCTAGGACCTACCGGGGAGCTGTTTTTT. The genes are TRBV7-6 and TRBJ2-2; D gene unclear. Deletions cut 5 bases from V and 5 bases from J, with 9 bases between. CDR3 size: 13 residues. The germline CDR1 and CDR2 sequences are SGHVS and FNYEAQ.

This clone was observed a handful of times. This chain uses TRBV5-1 with TRBJ1-1; D is uncertain. This CDR3 comprises 14 residues. V was pared by 0 bases and J by 5 bases, with 11 bases between. Germline V gene sequence: CDR1 SGHRS, CDR2 YFSETQ. The CDR3 DNA reads as TGCGCCAGCAGCTTGGCAGCCCTTGGGACTGAAGCTTTCTTT. Translated: CASSLAALGTEAFF.

This chain links TRBV5-1 with TRBJ2-1; D possibly corresponds to TRBD1 (6 bases). CDR1 is SGHRS and CDR2 is YFSETQ in the germline V gene. The CDR3 contains 16 residues. V was pared by 0 bases and J by 7 bases, with 17 bases between. CDR3 in amino acids: CASSLAIGQGMNEQFF. In DNA form, the CDR3 reads TGCGCCAGCAGCTTGGCCATCGGTCAGGGGATGAATGAGCAGTTCTTC.

The CDR3 bases are TGTGCCTGGAGAAAGAGAGGAGGGACCGCGGGGCTCAATGAGCAGTTCTTC. It translates to CAWRKRGGTAGLNEQFF. This chain uses TRBV30 with TRBJ2-1; a weak D match, TRBD2 (6 bases). V was trimmed by 3 bases and J by 6 bases, leaving 24 bases between them. The CDR3 contains 17 residues. The germline gives CDR1 GTSNPN, CDR2 SVGIG (reference sequence).

There are a few counts of this clone. The chain is built from TRBV30 and TRBJ2-7; TRBD2 matches at 7 bases. This CDR3 has 11 residues. CDR1 GTSNPN and CDR2 SVGIG come from the germline V gene (reference sequence). V shed 3 bases and J 6 bases; nucleotides not matched to a gene: 2. CDR3 amino acids: CAWSGTIEQYF. CDR3 DNA sequence: TGTGCCTGGAGCGGGACTATCGAGCAGTACTTC.

Only a few counts were recorded for this clone. V and J are TRBV6-5 and TRBJ2-2, with a weak D call TRBD2 (6 bases). This CDR3 is built from 15 residues. Trimming removed 7 bases at V and 4 bases at J, with 16 bases between. Germline V gene data show CDR1 as MNHEY and CDR2 as SVGAGI. The CDR3: CASTRGSWATGELFF. The CDR3 region has the DNA TGTGCCAGCACCCGGGGGAGCTGGGCCACCGGGGAGCTGTTTTTT.

Only a few counts were recorded for this clone. The chain links TRBV30 to TRBJ1-3, with D perhaps matching TRBD1 (5 bases). V was shortened by 4 bases and J by 2 bases, with 12 bases between the two germline ends. The CDR3 has 14 residues. Germline CDR1 reads GTSNPN; CDR2 reads SVGIG (reference sequence). The DNA for the CDR3 is TGTGCCTGGAAATACAGGAGCCCTGGAAACACCATATATTTT. Its translation: CAWKYRSPGNTIYF.

This clone is a singleton in its sample. The chain employs TRBV28 and TRBJ2-5; TRBD2 is a possible D gene (5 bases). The CDR3 spans 13 residues. Germline CDR1 reads MDHEN; CDR2 reads SYDVKM. V was pared by 6 bases and J by 2 bases, with 10 bases between. Here the CDR3 reads CASSRPGQETQYF. For the CDR3, the DNA is TGTGCCAGCAGCCGCCCGGGGCAAGAGACCCAGTACTTC.

This chain links TRBV25-1 with TRBJ2-7; D is possibly TRBD1 or TRBD2 (5 bases each). The CDR3 is 14 residues long. Per germline, CDR1 MGHDK and CDR2 SYGVNS. V lost 4 bases and J lost 2, with 12 bases in between. This CDR3 reads CASSAPGPAYEQYF. Written as DNA, the CDR3 is TGTGCCAGCAGTGCCCCGGGACCGGCCTACGAGCAGTACTTC.

This clone was recorded at least ten times. CDR3 in DNA: TGTGCCAGCAGCGGACTTTCCTATGGCTACACCTTC. Protein: CASSGLSYGYTF. V and J are TRBV6-6 and TRBJ1-2, with D uncertain. The length of the CDR3 is 12 residues. Trimming took off 6 bases at V and 4 bases at J, with 9 bases between the two ends. In germline, CDR1 is MNHNY, CDR2 SVGAGI (reference sequence).